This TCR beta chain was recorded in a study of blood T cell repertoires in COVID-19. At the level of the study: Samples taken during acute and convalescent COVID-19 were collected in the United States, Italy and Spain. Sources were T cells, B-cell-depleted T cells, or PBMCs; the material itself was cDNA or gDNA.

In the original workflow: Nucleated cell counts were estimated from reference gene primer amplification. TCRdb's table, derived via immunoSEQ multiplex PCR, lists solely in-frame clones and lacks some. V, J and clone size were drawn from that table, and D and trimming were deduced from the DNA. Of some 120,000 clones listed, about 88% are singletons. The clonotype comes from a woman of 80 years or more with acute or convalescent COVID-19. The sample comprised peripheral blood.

The CDR3 reads CASNERQSGYTF. In DNA form, the CDR3 reads TGTGCCAGCAATGAGAGACAGTCGGGCTACACCTTC. The J gene is TRBJ1-2, the V gene TRBV6-4; weak D call: TRBD1 (5 bases). Trimming shortened V by 7 bases and J by 8 bases, and 14 bases separated the two germline ends. The CDR3 sequence is 12 residues long. Germline V gene data show CDR1 as MRHNA and CDR2 as SNTAGT.